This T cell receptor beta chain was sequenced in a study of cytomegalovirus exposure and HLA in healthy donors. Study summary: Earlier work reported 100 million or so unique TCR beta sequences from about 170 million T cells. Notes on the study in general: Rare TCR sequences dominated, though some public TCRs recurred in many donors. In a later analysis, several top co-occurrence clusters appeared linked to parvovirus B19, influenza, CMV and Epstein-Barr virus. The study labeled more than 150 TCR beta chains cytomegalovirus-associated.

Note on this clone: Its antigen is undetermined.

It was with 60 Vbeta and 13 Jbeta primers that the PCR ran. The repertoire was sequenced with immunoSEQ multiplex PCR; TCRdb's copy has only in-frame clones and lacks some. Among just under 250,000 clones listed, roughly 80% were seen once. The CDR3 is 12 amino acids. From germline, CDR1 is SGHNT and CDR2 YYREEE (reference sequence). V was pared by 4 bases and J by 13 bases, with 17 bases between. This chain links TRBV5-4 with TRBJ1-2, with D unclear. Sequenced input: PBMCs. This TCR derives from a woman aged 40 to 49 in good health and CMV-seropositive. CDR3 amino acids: CASSLQTDSTTF. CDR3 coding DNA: TGTGCCAGCAGCCTTCAAACAGATTCGACCACCTTC.